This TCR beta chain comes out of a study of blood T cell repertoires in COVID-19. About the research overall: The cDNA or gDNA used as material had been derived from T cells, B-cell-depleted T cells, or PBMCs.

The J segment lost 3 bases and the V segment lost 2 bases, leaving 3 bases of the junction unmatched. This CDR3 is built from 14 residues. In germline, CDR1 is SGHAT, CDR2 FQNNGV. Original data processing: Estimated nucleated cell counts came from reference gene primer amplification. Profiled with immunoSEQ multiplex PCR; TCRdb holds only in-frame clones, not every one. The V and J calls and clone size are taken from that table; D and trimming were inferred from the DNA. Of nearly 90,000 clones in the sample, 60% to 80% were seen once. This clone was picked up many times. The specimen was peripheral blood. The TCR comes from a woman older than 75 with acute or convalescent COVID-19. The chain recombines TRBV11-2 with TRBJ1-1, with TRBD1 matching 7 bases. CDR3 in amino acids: CASSLNRGHTEAFF. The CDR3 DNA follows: TGTGCCAGCAGCTTAAACAGGGGCCACACTGAAGCTTTCTTT.